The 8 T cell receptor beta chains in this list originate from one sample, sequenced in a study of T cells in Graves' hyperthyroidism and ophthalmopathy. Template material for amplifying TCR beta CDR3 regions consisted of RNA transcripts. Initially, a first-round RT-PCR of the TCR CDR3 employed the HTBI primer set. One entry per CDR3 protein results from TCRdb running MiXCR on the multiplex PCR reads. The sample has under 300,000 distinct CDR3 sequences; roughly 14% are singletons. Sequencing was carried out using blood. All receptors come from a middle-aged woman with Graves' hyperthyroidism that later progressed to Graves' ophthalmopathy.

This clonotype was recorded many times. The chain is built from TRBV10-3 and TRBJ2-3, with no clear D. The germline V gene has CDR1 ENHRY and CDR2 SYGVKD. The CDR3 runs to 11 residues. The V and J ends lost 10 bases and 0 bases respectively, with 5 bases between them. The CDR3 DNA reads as TGTGCCACCTCTAGCACAGATACGCAGTATTTT. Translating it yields CATSSTDTQYF.

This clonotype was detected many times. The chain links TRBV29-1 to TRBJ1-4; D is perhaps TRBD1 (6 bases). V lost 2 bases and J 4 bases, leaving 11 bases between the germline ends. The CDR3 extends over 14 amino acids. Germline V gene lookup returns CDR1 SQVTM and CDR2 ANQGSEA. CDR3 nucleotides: TGCAGCGTTGAAACAGGGAAGTATAATGAAAAACTGTTTTTT. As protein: CSVETGKYNEKLFF.

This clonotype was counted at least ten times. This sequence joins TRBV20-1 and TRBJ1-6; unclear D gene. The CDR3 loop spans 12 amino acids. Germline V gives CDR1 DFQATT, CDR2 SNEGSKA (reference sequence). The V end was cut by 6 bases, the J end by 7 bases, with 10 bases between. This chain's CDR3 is CSAQDGNSPLHF. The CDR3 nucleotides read TGCAGTGCCCAGGACGGGAATTCACCCCTCCACTTT.

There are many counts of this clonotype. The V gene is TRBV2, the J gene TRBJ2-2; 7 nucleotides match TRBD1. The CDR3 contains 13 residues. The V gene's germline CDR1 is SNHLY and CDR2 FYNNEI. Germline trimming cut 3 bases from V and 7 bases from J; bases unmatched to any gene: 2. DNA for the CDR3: TGTGCCAGCAGTGACCAGGGGGTCGGGGAGCTGTTTTTT. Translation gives CASSDQGVGELFF.

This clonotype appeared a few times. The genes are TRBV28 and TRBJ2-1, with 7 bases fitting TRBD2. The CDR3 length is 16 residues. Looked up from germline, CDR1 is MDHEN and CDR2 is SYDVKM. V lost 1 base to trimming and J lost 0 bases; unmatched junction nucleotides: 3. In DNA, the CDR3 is TGTGCCAGCAGTTTATACGGGGGGATCTCCTACAATGAGCAGTTCTTC. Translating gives CASSLYGGISYNEQFF.

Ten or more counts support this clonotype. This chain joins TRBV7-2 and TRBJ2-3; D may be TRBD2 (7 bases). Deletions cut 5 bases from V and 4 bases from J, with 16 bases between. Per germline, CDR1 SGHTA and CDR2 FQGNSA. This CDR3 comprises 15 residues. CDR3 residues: CASSRKGGEPDTQYF. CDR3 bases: TGTGCCAGCAGCCGGAAGGGGGGGGAGCCAGATACGCAGTATTTT. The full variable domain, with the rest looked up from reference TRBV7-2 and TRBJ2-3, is GAGVSQSPSNKVTEKGKDVELRCDPISGHTALYWYRQSLGQGLEFLIYFQGNSAPDKSGLPSDRFSAERTGGSVSTLTIQRTQQEDSAVYLCASSRKGGEPDTQYFGPGTRLTVL.

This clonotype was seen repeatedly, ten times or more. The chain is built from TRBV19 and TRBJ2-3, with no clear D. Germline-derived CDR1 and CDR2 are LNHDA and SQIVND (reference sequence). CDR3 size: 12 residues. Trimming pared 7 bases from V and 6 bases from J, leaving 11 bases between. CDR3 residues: CASTSPPDTQYF. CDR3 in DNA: TGTGCCAGTACCTCCCCCCCGGATACGCAGTATTTT. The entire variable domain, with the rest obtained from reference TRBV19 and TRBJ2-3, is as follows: DGGITQSPKYLFRKEGQNVTLSCEQNLNHDAMYWYRQDPGQGLRLIYYSQIVNDFQKGDIAEGYSVSREKKESFPLTVTSAQKNPTAFYLCASTSPPDTQYFGPGTRLTVL.

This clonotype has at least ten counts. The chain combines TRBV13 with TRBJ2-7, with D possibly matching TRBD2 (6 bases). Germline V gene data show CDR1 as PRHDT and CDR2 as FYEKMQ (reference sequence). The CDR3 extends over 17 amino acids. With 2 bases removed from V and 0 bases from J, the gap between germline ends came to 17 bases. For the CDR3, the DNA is TGTGCCAGCAGCTTATCTCTCGGCCGGGGGAGCTCCTACGAGCAGTACTTC. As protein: CASSLSLGRGSSYEQYF.